Each of the 21 T cell receptor beta chains below was sequenced from the same sample in a study of blood T cell repertoires in COVID-19. The assay was immunoSEQ multiplex PCR, and TCRdb's table has in-frame clones only and misses some. Here the sample spans roughly 360,000 clones, around 84% being singletons. The sequenced sample was peripheral blood. The receptors stem from a human donor with acute or convalescent COVID-19. The donor label of this sample is uncertain.

The rearrangement joins TRBV2 to TRBJ2-1, with 10 positions matching TRBD2. The germline V gene has CDR1 SNHLY and CDR2 FYNNEI. This CDR3 has 16 amino acids. The V and J ends lost 6 bases and 2 bases, in that order; junction bases with no gene match: 7. DNA for the CDR3: TGTGCCAGCAGCGCGGGAGCGGGAGGGACCTACAATGAGCAGTTCTTC. Translating gives CASSAGAGGTYNEQFF.

This sequence joins TRBV19 and TRBJ2-2, with a possible D match to TRBD1 (5 bases). The CDR3 extends over 16 amino acids. Germline V lookup: CDR1 LNHDA, CDR2 SQIVND (reference sequence). V was cut by 3 bases and J by 0 bases, with 11 bases left in between. The CDR3 DNA reads TGTGCCAGTAGTATTCAACAGGCGTCGAACACCGGGGAGCTGTTTTTT. This codes for CASSIQQASNTGELFF. The full variable domain, in which reference TRBV19 and TRBJ2-2 provide the parts outside the CDR3, is DGGITQSPKYLFRKEGQNVTLSCEQNLNHDAMYWYRQDPGQGLRLIYYSQIVNDFQKGDIAEGYSVSREKKESFPLTVTSAQKNPTAFYLCASSIQQASNTGELFFGEGSRLTVL.

The rearrangement joins TRBV6-4 to TRBJ1-1; 10 nucleotides line up with TRBD1. Germline V gene sequence: CDR1 MRHNA, CDR2 SNTAGT. The CDR3 totals 17 residues. V was clipped by 6 bases and J by 1 base; unmatched bases: 11. The CDR3, as DNA: TGTGCCAGCAGGGCAGACTGGGGGACAGGGGCGAACACTGAAGCTTTCTTT. Its protein product is CASRADWGTGANTEAFF.

There are a few counts of this clone. The same CDR3 arises from other DNA sequences in this sample as well. This sequence joins TRBV9 and TRBJ1-1; no firm D call. The CDR3 contains 13 residues. Germline-derived CDR1 and CDR2 are SGDLS and YYNGEE. The germline V and J ends were trimmed by 0 bases and 6 bases, with 9 bases remaining between them. As DNA, the CDR3 is TGTGCCAGCAGCGTAGGGGGAGGGCCTGAAGCTTTCTTT. It encodes CASSVGGGPEAFF.

This rearrangement joins TRBV29-1 to TRBJ2-2; unclear D gene. Between the trimmed V and J ends, which lost 7 bases and 8 bases, there was a span of 17 bases. Germline CDR1 SQVTM, CDR2 ANQGSEA. This CDR3 region has 13 residues. The DNA for the CDR3 is TGCAGCGCCGGAGCCCGGAGTGCGGGGGAGCTGTTTTTT. This encodes CSAGARSAGELFF.

The CDR3 is CASSPGTGTNEKLFF. The CDR3 DNA follows: TGTGCCAGCAGCCCCGGGACAGGGACGAATGAAAAACTGTTTTTT. This chain uses TRBV7-9 with TRBJ1-4, with 9 bases identical to TRBD1. The CDR3 extends over 15 amino acids. In germline, CDR1 is SEHNR, CDR2 FQNEAQ (reference sequence). Trimming removed 5 bases from V and 5 bases from J; junction bases left unmatched: 6.

The chain recombines TRBV9 with TRBJ2-2; possibly TRBD2 for D (6 bases). Trimming removed 0 bases from V and 6 bases from J, with 12 bases in between. The CDR3 covers 15 residues. CDR1 is SGDLS and CDR2 is YYNGEE in the germline V gene. CDR3 DNA: TGTGCCAGCAGCGTAGCTAGCGCCGTCCCCGGGGAGCTGTTTTTT. It encodes CASSVASAVPGELFF.

The chain links TRBV6-5 to TRBJ2-3; 7 bases map to TRBD1. This CDR3 is built from 15 residues. Trimming cost V 2 bases and J 0 bases; bases outside gene matches: 2. Per the germline V gene, CDR1 is MNHEY and CDR2 is SVGAGI. The CDR3 DNA is TGTGCCAGCAGTTACAGGGGGCTTAGCACAGATACGCAGTATTTT. Translated, it gives CASSYRGLSTDTQYF.

This clone was detected a few times. CDR3 DNA sequence: TGTGCCACCAGCAGAGAGGACTACCGCAATGAGCAGTTCTTC. This encodes CATSREDYRNEQFF. V and J are TRBV15 and TRBJ2-1; possible D gene TRBD2, 6 bases. V dropped 0 bases and J dropped 6 bases, with 9 bases sitting between them. The CDR3 runs 14 residues. Germline V lookup: CDR1 LNHNV, CDR2 YYDKDF (reference sequence).

This sequence joins TRBV28 and TRBJ2-2; 11 bases agree with TRBD1. This CDR3 region has 15 residues. CDR1 is MDHEN and CDR2 is SYDVKM in the germline V gene. Losses at the gene ends were 5 bases for V and 6 bases for J; bases not matched to a gene: 5. CDR3 residues: CASSVDRGRAGELFF. For the CDR3, the DNA is TGTGCCAGCAGTGTGGACAGGGGGCGGGCCGGGGAGCTGTTTTTT.

This chain joins TRBV2 and TRBJ1-6; the D is unclear. V lost 4 bases and J lost 7, with 8 bases in between. This CDR3 region has 13 residues. Per the germline V gene, CDR1 is SNHLY and CDR2 is FYNNEI. The CDR3 sequence: CASSAYENSPLHF. CDR3 sequence (DNA): TGTGCCAGCAGTGCCTACGAGAATTCACCCCTCCACTTT.

This clone has more than one count but fewer than ten. The V and J genes are TRBV18 and TRBJ1-5, with 8 bases matching TRBD1. V shed 3 bases, J shed 2 bases, and the junction held 12 bases outside the gene matches. Germline assignment: CDR1 KGHSH and CDR2 LQKENI. This CDR3 is built from 18 residues. The CDR3: CASSPSRTGTRGNQPQHF. The CDR3 DNA reads TGTGCCAGCTCACCCAGCCGGACAGGGACTCGGGGCAATCAGCCCCAGCATTTT.

This clone was detected only a few times. The gene calls are TRBV6-1 and TRBJ1-1; D remains unclear. The CDR3 loop spans 15 amino acids. Germline V gene sequence: CDR1 MNHNS, CDR2 SASEGT. Trimming left V 3 bases short and J 0 bases short, with 11 bases between. The CDR3 DNA is TGTGCCAGCAGTGAGCAGATAACAGTGAACACTGAAGCTTTCTTT. Its protein is CASSEQITVNTEAFF.

The V call is TRBV7-8, the J call TRBJ1-2; no clear D. Trimming removed 5 bases from V and 1 base from J, with 23 bases in between. Germline CDR1 SGHVS, CDR2 FQNEAQ. CDR3 length equals 18 residues. CDR3 DNA: TGTGCCAGCAGCATAAGCGTCGGGAGGGCCTTCAATAACTATGGCTACACCTTC. This encodes CASSISVGRAFNNYGYTF.

The chain employs TRBV5-1 and TRBJ1-1; D is possibly TRBD1 (6 bases). Per the germline V gene, CDR1 is SGHRS and CDR2 is YFSETQ. V lost 0 bases to trimming and J lost 5 bases, with 20 bases between them. This CDR3 has 17 residues. CDR3 protein: CASSLALGAGAQTEAFF. The CDR3 bases are TGCGCCAGCAGCTTGGCCCTGGGGGCGGGGGCGCAAACTGAAGCTTTCTTT.

A few counts support this clone. This chain links TRBV21-1 with TRBJ1-1; the table gives TRBD1 as D, unverified against the DNA. TRBV21-1 is reported as a pseudogene. The CDR3 length is 16 residues. In nucleotides, the CDR3 is TGTGCCAGCAGCAAAGAGGGGAAGGCCCTGAACACTGAAGCTTTCTTT. It translates to CASSKEGKALNTEAFF.

This clone was recorded once. The rearrangement uses TRBV18 and TRBJ1-2; 9 nucleotides align to TRBD1. CDR1 KGHSH and CDR2 LQKENI come from the germline V gene. The CDR3 has 14 residues. With 4 bases clipped from V and 3 bases from J, the junction kept 3 bases outside the gene matches. CDR3 nucleotide sequence: TGTGCCAGCTCACGGGACAGGGAGCACTATGGCTACACCTTC. It encodes CASSRDREHYGYTF.

The chain combines TRBV11-2 with TRBJ1-2; D is unresolved. Trimming took 1 base from V and 7 from J, leaving 13 bases between them. Germline V gene lookup returns CDR1 SGHAT and CDR2 FQNNGV. This CDR3 spans 14 amino acids. Here the CDR3 DNA reads TGTGCCAGCAGCTTAGGTTCCGGGAGTTTTGGCTACACCTTC. This translates into CASSLGSGSFGYTF.

The CDR3 DNA reads as TGTGCCAGCAGTTACAGGGGGCGAAGCACTGAAGCTTTCTTT. Its protein product is CASSYRGRSTEAFF. The chain uses TRBV28 and TRBJ1-1; 9 bases map to TRBD1. Germline V gives CDR1 MDHEN, CDR2 SYDVKM. Trimming cost V 4 bases and J 4 bases; bases outside gene matches: 4. This CDR3 is 14 amino acids long.

This clone was seen only once. The chain joins TRBV5-6 to TRBJ1-5, with 7 positions matching TRBD1. Trimming removed 4 bases from V and 6 bases from J; junction bases left unmatched: 7. This CDR3 is built from 14 residues. The germline CDR1 and CDR2 sequences are SGHDT and YYEEEE. The CDR3 here is CASSRQGLGQPQHF. The DNA of the CDR3 is TGTGCCAGCAGCAGACAGGGCTTAGGTCAGCCCCAGCATTTT.

This chain connects TRBV11-2 to TRBJ2-7; possibly TRBD1 for D (6 bases). CDR1 is SGHAT, CDR2 FQNNGV, per germline. The V and J ends lost 0 bases and 2 bases respectively, with 8 bases between them. This CDR3 has 14 amino acids. CDR3 protein: CASSLERGTYEQYF. CDR3 sequence (DNA): TGTGCCAGCAGCTTAGAGAGGGGGACCTACGAGCAGTACTTC.